The sequence of this TCR beta chain was determined in a study of blood T cell repertoires in COVID-19. Study overall: T cells, B-cell-depleted T cells, or PBMCs supplied cDNA or gDNA.

The length of the CDR3 is 14 residues. Between the trimmed V and J ends, which lost 5 bases and 8 bases, there was a span of 15 bases. Germline-derived CDR1 and CDR2 are SGHTA and FQGTGA. Profiled with immunoSEQ multiplex PCR; TCRdb holds only in-frame clones, not every one. The repertoire includes some 120,000 clones, about four fifths of them detected once, and roughly an eighth sits in the top ten. The V and J genes are TRBV7-3 and TRBJ1-4; D gene uncertain. Sequences were obtained from peripheral blood. The origin of this receptor is a woman in her twenties or thirties who had recovered from COVID-19. This CDR3 reads CASSVDRGREKLFF. In DNA, the CDR3 is TGTGCCAGCAGCGTGGACCGAGGGAGGGAAAAACTGTTTTTT.